The clone carrying this T cell receptor beta chain was observed once. This sample is part of a study of OX40 agonist ivuxolimab in advanced cancers. Clones were sequenced by immunoSEQ multiplex PCR, and TCRdb holds only the in-frame ones, with some missing. The data hold tens of thousands of clones, with about 90% observed a single time. The clonotype originates from an adult with an advanced solid tumor such as melanoma, head and neck, liver or kidney cancer. Source: CD4+ or CD8+ T cells sorted from blood, taken in a trial of the OX40 agonist ivuxolimab.

The CDR3 protein is CASSPRTGTYEQYF. As DNA, the CDR3 is TGTGCCAGCAGCCCCCGGACAGGGACCTACGAGCAGTACTTC. V usage is TRBV7-2 and J usage is TRBJ2-7; 8 nucleotides align to TRBD1. The germline V gene has CDR1 SGHTA and CDR2 FQGNSA. Unmatched junction bases numbered 5, after V lost 5 bases and J lost 2 bases. This CDR3 is 14 amino acids long.